The 8 T cell receptor beta chains reported below all come from one sample, sequenced in a study of beta chain features in type 1 diabetes. Study-wide findings and caveats: Shortening that was moderate but significant affected the TCRB CDR3s of Type 1 diabetes patients in all four CD4+ subsets.

Investigators reverse transcribed all isolated RNA, so they sequenced expressed TCRB transcripts. Generated by immunoSEQ multiplex PCR, the TCRdb table keeps only in-frame clones and is missing some. The sample shows 630,000 or so clones, 11% to 15% of them seen only once. These receptors are not linked to any known antigen. Specimen: naive CD4+ T cells from blood. Every receptor here comes from a man between 18 and 35 years old with type 1 diabetes.

The CDR3: CAWGRDWTPAFF. Written as DNA, the CDR3 is TGTGCCTGGGGTCGGGATTGGACACCAGCTTTCTTT. The V and J genes are TRBV30 and TRBJ1-1, with a weak D call TRBD1 (5 bases). CDR1 is GTSNPN and CDR2 is SVGIG in the germline V gene (reference sequence). Trimming pared 5 bases from V and 10 bases from J, leaving 17 bases between. This CDR3 is 12 amino acids long.

This clone was found a few times. This sequence joins TRBV4-1 and TRBJ2-1; 10 bases match TRBD2. CDR1 and CDR2 from the germline V gene are MGHRA and YSYEKL. V gave up 3 bases and J gave up 12 bases; unmatched junction bases: 17. CDR3 length equals 17 residues. CDR3: CASSHVLAGQNKRRQFF. DNA for the CDR3: TGCGCCAGCAGCCATGTACTAGCGGGACAAAACAAAAGGCGGCAGTTCTTC.

This clone has just a few counts. The CDR3 DNA reads as TGTGCCAGCGGGACAGGAGGGTACACTGAAGCTTTCTTT. Translated, it gives CASGTGGYTEAFF. The chain couples TRBV2 to TRBJ1-1; 8 bases agree with TRBD1. The CDR3 has 13 residues. J gave up 3 bases and V 8 bases, and 5 bases lay outside the gene matches. In germline, CDR1 is SNHLY, CDR2 FYNNEI.

This clone was counted once. The chain has TRBV13 and TRBJ2-5; the D gene is possibly TRBD2 (5 bases). The closer fit of TRBJ2-7 to the DNA end suggests the J call may be wrong. From germline, CDR1 is PRHDT and CDR2 FYEKMQ (reference sequence). CDR3 length: 17 amino acids. The CDR3: CASSGPHLALSSYEQYF. CDR3 DNA: TGTGCCAGCAGCGGACCCCATCTAGCTCTTAGCTCCTACGAGCAGTACTTC.

This clone appeared a few times. The gene calls are TRBV7-2 and TRBJ2-7; D is unresolved. Germline values: CDR1 SGHTA, CDR2 FQGNSA. CDR3 size: 15 residues. V gave up 4 bases and J gave up 2 bases, with 15 bases separating them. DNA of the CDR3: TGTGCCAGCAGCTCCGGTGTGGCCCGAACCTACGAGCAGTACTTC. Protein: CASSSGVARTYEQYF.

The chain carries TRBV15 and TRBJ1-6; 9 bases agree with TRBD1. V gave up 1 base and J gave up 7 bases; unmatched junction bases: 8. The CDR3 consists of 17 residues. Germline V gives CDR1 LNHNV, CDR2 YYDKDF (reference sequence). The CDR3 reads CATSRVWGGQGNSPLHF. CDR3 coding DNA: TGTGCCACCAGCAGAGTATGGGGAGGACAGGGGAATTCACCCCTCCACTTT.

This clone was observed a handful of times. The J gene is TRBJ2-1, the V gene TRBV9; no firm D call. The CDR3 totals 15 residues. V was pared by 3 bases and J by 0 bases, with 10 bases between. Germline lookup yields CDR1 SGDLS and CDR2 YYNGEE. CDR3 DNA: TGTGCCAGCAGCGCACCTCCCAGCTCCTACAATGAGCAGTTCTTC. It encodes CASSAPPSSYNEQFF.

This rearrangement joins TRBV19 to TRBJ2-4; D gene unclear. Germline lookup yields CDR1 LNHDA and CDR2 SQIVND (reference sequence). The CDR3 loop spans 13 amino acids. Trimming took off 7 bases at V and 4 bases at J, with 11 bases between the two ends. The DNA of the CDR3 is TGTGCCAGTACACGTGGCGGAAAAAACATTCAGTACTTC. Translated: CASTRGGKNIQYF. The whole variable domain, remainder taken from reference TRBV19 and TRBJ2-4, is DGGITQSPKYLFRKEGQNVTLSCEQNLNHDAMYWYRQDPGQGLRLIYYSQIVNDFQKGDIAEGYSVSREKKESFPLTVTSAQKNPTAFYLCASTRGGKNIQYFGAGTRLSVL.